Below, 32 T cell receptor beta chains from the same sample are listed, as sequenced in a study of T cells after yellow fever vaccination. Each CDR3 protein is one row after TCRdb ran MiXCR on the 5' RACE reads. The data contain hundreds of thousands of distinct CDR3 sequences, 13% of them singletons. This material consisted of PBMCs, taken on the day of the yellow fever booster vaccination. All receptors derive from a man aged 25 to 40 who received the YFV17D yellow fever vaccine.

The V and J genes are TRBV20-1 and TRBJ1-1; no firm D call. Trimming pared 5 bases from V and 2 bases from J, leaving 9 bases between. CDR1 and CDR2 from the germline V gene are DFQATT and SNEGSKA (reference sequence). The CDR3 runs to 12 residues. In nucleotides, the CDR3 is TGCAGTGCTGTGGTCAGAAACACTGAAGCTTTCTTT. Amino acid sequence: CSAVVRNTEAFF.

The gene calls are TRBV20-1 and TRBJ2-7; TRBD2 matches 11 bases. The CDR3 has 14 residues. CDR1 is DFQATT and CDR2 is SNEGSKA in the germline V gene (reference sequence). V dropped 3 bases and J dropped 5; count of bases not matched to a gene: 6. DNA of the CDR3: TGCAGTGCTAGCCTGACTAGCGGGGACAACGAGCAGTACTTC. Its protein product is CSASLTSGDNEQYF.

This clonotype was recorded a few times. The chain uses TRBV12-3 or TRBV12-4 and TRBJ2-1; a weak D match, TRBD1 (5 bases). The CDR3 spans 14 residues. V dropped 7 bases and J dropped 0 bases, with 10 bases sitting between them. CDR3 in DNA: TGTGCCAGCACGTGGGGCGGCTCCTACAATGAGCAGTTCTTC. The encoded protein is CASTWGGSYNEQFF.

This clonotype was seen many times. The chain is built from TRBV11-2 and TRBJ2-3, with 8 bases aligning to TRBD1. V was pared by 8 bases and J by 6 bases, with 7 bases of the junction left unmatched. The germline V gene encodes CDR1 SGHAT and CDR2 FQNNGV. This CDR3 is 13 amino acids long. Here the CDR3 reads CASGQGVTDTQYF. CDR3 nucleotides: TGTGCCAGCGGACAGGGTGTAACGGATACGCAGTATTTT.

The chain couples TRBV21-1 to TRBJ2-1; the D call TRBD2 from the table was never checked on the DNA. TRBV21-1 is reported as a pseudogene. The CDR3 extends over 15 amino acids. The CDR3 DNA is TGTGCCAGCTCTAGTTGGAGCGGGACCGGTAATGAGCAGTTCTTC. It encodes CASSSWSGTGNEQFF.

A few counts support this clonotype. This chain links TRBV29-1 with TRBJ2-1, with TRBD2 matching 11 bases. Germline V lookup: CDR1 SQVTM, CDR2 ANQGSEA. The CDR3 length is 18 residues. Trimming cost V 3 bases and J 8 bases; bases outside gene matches: 18. CDR3 loop: CSVEGGPTSGKSRYEQFF. Written as DNA, the CDR3 is TGCAGCGTTGAGGGGGGGCCGACTAGCGGGAAATCGAGGTATGAGCAGTTCTTC.

The J gene is TRBJ2-3, the V gene TRBV20-1, with D perhaps being TRBD1 or TRBD2 (5 bases each). CDR1 DFQATT and CDR2 SNEGSKA come from the germline V gene (reference sequence). Trimming shortened V by 5 bases and J by 2 bases, and 14 bases separated the two germline ends. The CDR3 runs to 14 residues. In nucleotides, the CDR3 is TGCAGTGCTGATCGGGGCCTCTCCACAGATACGCAGTATTTT. This gives the protein CSADRGLSTDTQYF.

This clonotype has a handful of counts. The V call is TRBV3-1, the J call TRBJ1-2; D unclear. Germline values: CDR1 LGHDT, CDR2 YNNKEL (reference sequence). The CDR3 loop spans 16 amino acids. V lost 0 bases, J lost 2 bases, and 13 bases lay in between. CDR3 loop: CASSQDRLRANYGYTF. The CDR3 DNA reads TGTGCCAGCAGCCAAGATAGGCTAAGAGCAAACTATGGCTACACCTTC.

The chain couples TRBV6-5 to TRBJ2-7; D uncertain. The germline V gene encodes CDR1 MNHEY and CDR2 SVGAGI. The CDR3 has 15 amino acids. V lost 4 bases, J lost 5 bases, and 18 bases lay in between. The CDR3 protein is CASSFIGSRSDEQYF. The CDR3 DNA follows: TGTGCCAGCAGTTTTATAGGCAGCCGGTCGGACGAGCAGTACTTC.

This clonotype was seen a few times. The chain has TRBV4-3 and TRBJ2-3; 12 nucleotides line up with TRBD2. The J segment lost 4 bases and the V segment lost 8 bases, leaving 16 bases of the junction unmatched. Germline-derived CDR1 and CDR2 are LGHNA and YSLEER. There are 18 residues in the CDR3. In DNA form, the CDR3 reads TGCGCCAGCGGACTTTTACCAACTAGCGGGAGGTATCCAGATACGCAGTATTTT. It yields the protein CASGLLPTSGRYPDTQYF.

This clonotype has more than one count but fewer than ten. This sequence joins TRBV7-3 and TRBJ2-1; 9 bases match TRBD2. CDR3 length equals 16 residues. The ends lost 2 bases at V and 1 base at J; junction bases unmatched: 3. Germline values: CDR1 SGHTA, CDR2 FQGTGA. The CDR3 region has the DNA TGTGCCAGCAGCTTAGGGACTAGCTGGTCCTACAATGAGCAGTTCTTC. Encoded protein: CASSLGTSWSYNEQFF.

This clonotype was counted only a few times. CDR3 sequence: CASSLGQGRVGEQYF. Written as DNA, the CDR3 is TGTGCCAGCAGTCTTGGACAGGGGCGGGTTGGGGAGCAGTACTTC. This chain links TRBV25-1 with TRBJ2-7; 9 nucleotides align to TRBD1. CDR1 and CDR2 (germline): MGHDK, SYGVNS. J was trimmed by 7 bases and V by 5 bases; bases with no gene match: 12. This CDR3 contains 15 residues.

This clonotype was picked up a small number of times. Being one base from a much bigger clone, this may be a read error. The CDR3, as DNA: TGCTGTGCTAGAGATGAAGGGTCCCTGGGTTGGAACATTCAGTACTTC. Encoded protein: CCARDEGSLGWNIQYF. V and J are TRBV20-1 and TRBJ2-4; D uncertain. The CDR3 runs 16 residues. Germline-derived CDR1 and CDR2 are DFQATT and SNEGSKA (reference sequence).

The chain has TRBV3-1 and TRBJ2-1; D is possibly TRBD2 (6 bases). Germline CDR1 reads LGHDT; CDR2 reads YNNKEL (reference sequence). V was pared by 5 bases and J by 2 bases, with 16 bases between. The CDR3 extends over 16 amino acids. CDR3 sequence reads: CASSAPGLEAYNEQFF. CDR3 DNA: TGTGCCAGCAGCGCACCGGGACTGGAGGCCTACAATGAGCAGTTCTTC.

This clonotype was seen a handful of times. CDR3 DNA sequence: TGTGCCTGGAGAAGGACCGGGGAGCTGTTTTTT. The encoded protein is CAWRRTGELFF. The genes are TRBV30 and TRBJ2-2; D not certain. V lost 3 bases and J 5 bases, leaving 4 bases between the germline ends. The CDR3 totals 11 residues. Germline V gives CDR1 GTSNPN, CDR2 SVGIG (reference sequence).

A few counts support this clonotype. The V and J genes are TRBV10-3 and TRBJ2-1; 7 nucleotides line up with TRBD1. Germline V gene lookup returns CDR1 ENHRY and CDR2 SYGVKD. J gave up 7 bases and V 2 bases, and 5 bases lay outside the gene matches. This CDR3 contains 14 residues. The CDR3 protein is CAISETGEGNEQFF. DNA of the CDR3: TGTGCCATCAGTGAGACAGGGGAAGGGAATGAGCAGTTCTTC.

This clonotype was counted ten times or more. The CDR3 here is CSVEDLASGYNEQFF. As DNA, the CDR3 is TGCAGCGTTGAAGATCTAGCTAGCGGTTACAATGAGCAGTTCTTC. V gene TRBV29-1 combines with J gene TRBJ2-1; 7 nucleotides agree with TRBD2. This CDR3 comprises 15 residues. From germline, CDR1 is SQVTM and CDR2 ANQGSEA. The J segment lost 4 bases and the V segment lost 0 bases, leaving 6 bases of the junction unmatched.

The chain uses TRBV9 and TRBJ2-2; TRBD2 matches 9 bases. In germline, CDR1 is SGDLS, CDR2 YYNGEE. The CDR3 loop spans 17 amino acids. Trimming took 1 base from V and 7 from J; bases not matched to a gene: 11. Here the CDR3 reads CASSVQTISGSYGELFF. The CDR3 DNA follows: TGTGCCAGCAGCGTACAAACCATTAGCGGGAGTTACGGGGAGCTGTTTTTT.

The V call is TRBV3-1, the J call TRBJ2-7; no definite D call. The CDR3 length is 13 residues. V was cut by 2 bases and J by 3 bases, with 8 bases left in between. The germline gives CDR1 LGHDT, CDR2 YNNKEL (reference sequence). In nucleotides, the CDR3 is TGTGCCAGCAGCCAAAGAGGTTACTACGAGCAGTACTTC. It translates to CASSQRGYYEQYF.

V is TRBV28 and J is TRBJ1-2, with D uncertain. The CDR3 runs 13 residues. The germline gives CDR1 MDHEN, CDR2 SYDVKM. The V end lost 3 bases, the J end lost 8 bases, and 13 bases lay between the germline ends. The CDR3 DNA is TGTGCCAGCAGTTTGAGTGGGAGGGTCGGCTACACCTTC. This sequence encodes CASSLSGRVGYTF.

In its sample, this clonotype was seen a few times. The gene calls are TRBV7-8 and TRBJ2-7, with D possibly TRBD1 on 6 matching bases. This CDR3 contains 13 residues. V lost 8 bases to trimming and J lost 3 bases, with 14 bases between them. Germline CDR1 reads SGHVS; CDR2 reads FQNEAQ. The CDR3 spells CASQKGRGYEQYF. The CDR3 DNA is TGTGCCAGCCAAAAAGGCAGGGGCTACGAGCAGTACTTC.

The chain joins TRBV20-1 to TRBJ2-7, with TRBD2 matching 7 bases. Germline V gene data show CDR1 as DFQATT and CDR2 as SNEGSKA (reference sequence). J was trimmed by 7 bases and V by 6 bases; bases with no gene match: 15. The CDR3 totals 14 residues. CDR3 bases: TGCAGTGCCCTAAGGCCCGGGAGGCCAGAGGAGCAGTACTTC. Translating gives CSALRPGRPEEQYF.

This clonotype has only a few counts. This chain links TRBV19 with TRBJ2-1; TRBD2 matches 9 bases. CDR3 size: 16 residues. Germline trimming cut 1 base from V and 4 bases from J; bases unmatched to any gene: 5. Germline V gene data show CDR1 as LNHDA and CDR2 as SQIVND (reference sequence). Written as DNA, the CDR3 is TGTGCCAGTAGTATAGGGGCGGGAGGGCCTTACAATGAGCAGTTCTTC. It specifies CASSIGAGGPYNEQFF. Together with reference TRBV19 and TRBJ2-1, the CDR3 gives the full variable domain: DGGITQSPKYLFRKEGQNVTLSCEQNLNHDAMYWYRQDPGQGLRLIYYSQIVNDFQKGDIAEGYSVSREKKESFPLTVTSAQKNPTAFYLCASSIGAGGPYNEQFFGPGTRLTVL.

V usage is TRBV20-1 and J usage is TRBJ2-7; 9 bases line up with TRBD2. The CDR3 extends over 14 amino acids. The J segment lost 6 bases and the V segment lost 6 bases, leaving 12 bases of the junction unmatched. The germline CDR1 and CDR2 sequences are DFQATT and SNEGSKA (reference sequence). The CDR3 here is CSANRGRGLGEQYF. In DNA form, the CDR3 reads TGCAGTGCCAATCGCGGGAGGGGGCTAGGCGAGCAGTACTTC.

V usage is TRBV5-1 and J usage is TRBJ2-1; the match to TRBD2 covers 10 bases. Germline V gives CDR1 SGHRS, CDR2 YFSETQ. Germline trimming cut 2 bases from V and 4 bases from J; bases unmatched to any gene: 6. The CDR3 has 16 amino acids. Here the CDR3 DNA reads TGCGCCAGCAGCTTTGGGGCTAGCGGGGGTTACAATGAGCAGTTCTTC. Translating gives CASSFGASGGYNEQFF.

This clonotype was detected many times. The chain has TRBV12-3 or TRBV12-4 and TRBJ1-1; a possible D gene is TRBD1 (5 bases). V lost 0 bases to trimming and J lost 1 base, with 6 bases between them. The CDR3 sequence is 14 residues long. As DNA, the CDR3 is TGTGCCAGCAGTTTAGCAAGGGGGAACACTGAAGCTTTCTTT. Protein sequence: CASSLARGNTEAFF.

The chain links TRBV4-2 to TRBJ2-1; 13 positions agree with TRBD2. This CDR3 region has 18 residues. Germline V gives CDR1 LGHNA, CDR2 YNFKEQ. Trimming cost V 0 bases and J 2 bases; bases outside gene matches: 4. CDR3 sequence (DNA): TGTGCCAGCAGCCAAGACGGGACTAGCGGGGCCGCCTACAATGAGCAGTTCTTC. The encoded protein is CASSQDGTSGAAYNEQFF.

The chain couples TRBV20-1 to TRBJ1-6; weak D call: TRBD1 (5 bases). The germline V gene has CDR1 DFQATT and CDR2 SNEGSKA (reference sequence). The CDR3 has 17 residues. V was cut by 3 bases and J by 0 bases, with 15 bases left in between. For the CDR3, the DNA is TGCAGTGCTAGGCTGGGCGGGGGAACCTCCTATAATTCACCCCTCCACTTT. The encoded protein is CSARLGGGTSYNSPLHF.

This clonotype was found a few times. V is TRBV20-1 and J is TRBJ2-1, with 11 bases that match TRBD2. Trimming cost V 3 bases and J 7 bases; bases outside gene matches: 8. Germline CDR1 DFQATT, CDR2 SNEGSKA (reference sequence). The CDR3 contains 15 residues. The CDR3 region is CSASAGTSGRNEQFF. Written as DNA, the CDR3 is TGCAGTGCTAGTGCCGGGACTAGCGGCAGGAATGAGCAGTTCTTC.

The rearrangement uses TRBV6-1 and TRBJ2-6; 9 positions match TRBD2. Germline CDR1 MNHNS, CDR2 SASEGT. The CDR3 has 20 residues. Trimming took 1 base from V and 1 from J; bases not matched to a gene: 11. CDR3 residues: CASSEVANSGSASGANVLTF. CDR3 coding DNA: TGTGCCAGCAGTGAAGTAGCAAATAGCGGGAGTGCATCTGGGGCCAACGTCCTGACTTTC.

This rearrangement joins TRBV11-2 to TRBJ2-5, with TRBD1 matching 10 bases. The CDR3 spans 18 residues. The germline V gene encodes CDR1 SGHAT and CDR2 FQNNGV. The V segment lost 6 bases and the J segment 2 bases; nucleotides outside the gene matches: 15. The CDR3 reads CASRQRRQGAPLQETQYF. The CDR3 nucleotides read TGTGCCAGCAGACAACGGCGACAGGGGGCGCCCCTACAAGAGACCCAGTACTTC.

This clonotype was detected many times. The chain recombines TRBV7-2 with TRBJ2-2; D is ambiguous. The CDR3 sequence is 15 residues long. V was trimmed by 3 bases and J by 1 base, leaving 9 bases between them. The germline CDR1 and CDR2 sequences are SGHTA and FQGNSA. CDR3 nucleotides: TGTGCCAGCAGCTTGGCAGGCCAGAACACCGGGGAGCTGTTTTTT. Translation gives CASSLAGQNTGELFF.